Presented here are 25 T cell receptor beta chains from one specimen sequenced in a study of shared clonotypes between healthy human individuals. Clones were read by immunoSEQ multiplex PCR, and TCRdb kept only the in-frame ones, dropping some. The profile covers 2 million to 3 million clones, with more than 90% appearing a single time and around 0.15% taken by the ten largest. Source material: naive CD4+ T cells sorted from blood. Sample subset: CD45RA+ positively selected. Receptors were obtained from a man in his late teens or twenties in good health.

V gene TRBV18 combines with J gene TRBJ1-5; 9 bases match TRBD1. V shed 4 bases, J shed 7 bases, and the junction held 11 bases outside the gene matches. The CDR3 is made up of 16 amino acids. Germline CDR1 and CDR2: KGHSH and LQKENI. The CDR3 here is CASSHAGTGSGQPQHF. CDR3 coding DNA: TGTGCCAGCTCACACGCCGGGACAGGGTCTGGACAGCCCCAGCATTTT.

The chain employs TRBV10-1 and TRBJ1-6; tentatively, D is TRBD1 (6 bases). CDR1 is WNHNN, CDR2 SYGVQD, per germline (reference sequence). The V end was cut by 6 bases, the J end by 0 bases, with 18 bases between. The CDR3 contains 18 residues. CDR3: CASRGTTGLSSYNSPLHF. The CDR3 nucleotides are TGCGCCAGCAGGGGGACTACAGGGCTAAGCTCCTATAATTCACCCCTCCACTTT.

The chain employs TRBV7-6 and TRBJ2-6; D is perhaps TRBD2 (5 bases). V dropped 8 bases and J dropped 2 bases, with 7 bases sitting between them. Per germline, CDR1 SGHVS and CDR2 FNYEAQ. The CDR3 totals 13 residues. The CDR3 DNA sequence: TGTGCCAGCTCCGGGGCTGGGGCCAACGTCCTGACTTTC. It codes for CASSGAGANVLTF.

The genes are TRBV4-1 and TRBJ2-5; the D gene is possibly TRBD1 (6 bases). Germline V gene lookup returns CDR1 MGHRA and CDR2 YSYEKL. The CDR3 consists of 16 residues. V was clipped by 6 bases and J by 3 bases, with 20 bases between them. Here the CDR3 DNA reads TGCGCCAGCAGTGAGTTTTCGGGACACAAAGAAGAGACCCAGTACTTC. Amino acid sequence: CASSEFSGHKEETQYF.

This chain links TRBV5-1 with TRBJ2-5; D possibly corresponds to TRBD1 (6 bases). V dropped 5 bases and J dropped 5 bases, with 19 bases sitting between them. The CDR3 covers 15 residues. Looked up from germline, CDR1 is SGHRS and CDR2 is YFSETQ. CDR3 nucleotide sequence: TGCGCCAGCAGGAAAAGTTTGGACAGACCGGAGACCCAGTACTTC. As protein: CASRKSLDRPETQYF.

This chain links TRBV28 with TRBJ2-5; 7 bases align to TRBD2. The J call is in doubt because the DNA end fits TRBJ2-7 better. The CDR3 runs 13 residues. CDR1 is MDHEN and CDR2 is SYDVKM in the germline V gene. CDR3 protein: CASSWGGSYEQYF. CDR3 DNA: TGTGCCAGCAGTTGGGGGGGGTCCTACGAGCAGTACTTC.

This clone has just one count. The V gene is TRBV19, the J gene TRBJ2-7; tentatively, D is TRBD1 (6 bases). The germline V and J ends were trimmed by 6 bases and 2 bases, with 17 bases remaining between them. Germline V gene sequence: CDR1 LNHDA, CDR2 SQIVND (reference sequence). The length of the CDR3 is 15 residues. CDR3 amino acids: CASRYSPGDTYEQYF. CDR3 nucleotides: TGTGCCAGTAGATATAGTCCAGGGGATACCTACGAGCAGTACTTC.

The J gene is TRBJ1-3, the V gene TRBV10-1, with D uncertain. CDR1 and CDR2 (germline): WNHNN, SYGVQD (reference sequence). Trimming removed 2 bases from V and 0 bases from J, with 8 bases in between. This CDR3 is built from 15 residues. The CDR3 spells CASSEDQHSGNTIYF. DNA for the CDR3: TGCGCCAGCAGTGAGGATCAACACTCTGGAAACACCATATATTTT.

This chain connects TRBV14 to TRBJ2-2; TRBD1 aligns across 11 bases. This CDR3 comprises 18 residues. V lost 4 bases to trimming and J lost 2 bases; unmatched junction nucleotides: 9. The germline V gene encodes CDR1 SGHDN and CDR2 FVKESK. CDR3 coding DNA: TGTGCCAGCAGCCTGAGGACAGGGGGCTGGTTAAACACCGGGGAGCTGTTTTTT. This translates into CASSLRTGGWLNTGELFF.

The chain joins TRBV4-1 to TRBJ2-2; 10 nucleotides align to TRBD2. CDR1 MGHRA and CDR2 YSYEKL come from the germline V gene. With V trimmed by 2 bases and J by 4 bases, 4 bases remained unmatched. The CDR3 loop spans 16 amino acids. Here the CDR3 reads CASSQSGRAITGELFF. CDR3 in DNA: TGCGCCAGCAGCCAAAGCGGGAGGGCAATCACCGGGGAGCTGTTTTTT.

The V and J genes are TRBV19 and TRBJ1-6; D remains ambiguous. The CDR3 loop spans 14 amino acids. Germline assignment: CDR1 LNHDA and CDR2 SQIVND (reference sequence). Trimming shortened V by 10 bases and J by 1 base, and 11 bases separated the two germline ends. The CDR3 region is CAISEGSYNSPLHF. As DNA, the CDR3 is TGTGCCATTTCGGAGGGTTCCTATAATTCACCCCTCCACTTT.

The chain combines TRBV12-5 with TRBJ1-2; D gene uncertain. Trimming cost V 2 bases and J 8 bases, with 12 bases left between them. Germline lookup yields CDR1 LGHNT and CDR2 FRNRAP. The CDR3 runs 13 residues. CDR3 loop: CASGLKLGSGYTF. CDR3 DNA sequence: TGTGCTAGTGGTTTGAAACTCGGGAGCGGCTACACCTTC.

Of note for this clone: The sample holds other DNA sequences that translate to the same CDR3. The gene calls are TRBV18 and TRBJ2-7, with 9 positions matching TRBD1. CDR3 size: 15 residues. Germline V lookup: CDR1 KGHSH, CDR2 LQKENI. V lost 3 bases and J lost 1; bases outside the gene matches: 4. CDR3 sequence (DNA): TGTGCCAGCTCACCCGCCGGGACAGGGTCCTACGAGCAGTACTTC. Amino acid sequence: CASSPAGTGSYEQYF.

The chain recombines TRBV28 with TRBJ1-1; no clear D gene. Germline values: CDR1 MDHEN, CDR2 SYDVKM. V was cut by 7 bases and J by 0 bases, with 9 bases left in between. The CDR3 sequence is 13 residues long. Here the CDR3 DNA reads TGTGCCAGCATGGCACAAATGAACACTGAAGCTTTCTTT. Translated, it gives CASMAQMNTEAFF.

The V call is TRBV6-1, the J call TRBJ1-2, with D possibly being TRBD1 (5 bases). Trimming left V 7 bases short and J 1 base short, with 16 bases between. CDR1 and CDR2 (germline): MNHNS, SASEGT. This CDR3 has 15 residues. The CDR3 loop reads CASIGRGEVNYGYTF. In DNA, the CDR3 is TGTGCCAGCATCGGGAGGGGTGAGGTTAACTATGGCTACACCTTC.

On this clone itself: Other DNA sequences within the sample encode an identical CDR3. J is TRBJ2-3 and V is TRBV2, with D maybe TRBD1 (5 bases). Germline CDR1 is SNHLY and CDR2 is FYNNEI. The V end was cut by 3 bases, the J end by 3 bases, with 13 bases between. The CDR3 extends over 15 amino acids. CDR3 in DNA: TGTGCCAGCAGTGAGGGGCAGGCTGGGACAGATACGCAGTATTTT. Amino acid sequence: CASSEGQAGTDTQYF.

V and J are TRBV28 and TRBJ2-7; TRBD1 matches at 7 bases. Germline-derived CDR1 and CDR2 are MDHEN and SYDVKM. CDR3 size: 14 residues. Germline trimming cut 5 bases from V and 2 bases from J; bases unmatched to any gene: 6. CDR3 in DNA: TGTGCCAGCAGTACACAGGGGATCCCCTACGAGCAGTACTTC. Protein product: CASSTQGIPYEQYF.

This chain links TRBV30 with TRBJ2-1; TRBD2 matches 11 bases. This CDR3 has 20 residues. The V gene end was trimmed by 0 bases and the J gene end by 2 bases; junction bases not matched to a gene: 15. Germline CDR1 GTSNPN, CDR2 SVGIG (reference sequence). The CDR3, as DNA: TGTGCCTGGAGTGTACGGGGTACTAGCGGGGGCGTAGTTCCCTACAATGAGCAGTTCTTC. It codes for CAWSVRGTSGGVVPYNEQFF.

This clone was seen once. This rearrangement joins TRBV5-6 to TRBJ1-5; D unclear. Germline lookup yields CDR1 SGHDT and CDR2 YYEEEE. Trimming removed 1 base at V and 4 bases at J, with 6 bases between. The CDR3 has 13 amino acids. CDR3 coding DNA: TGTGCCAGCAGCTTGTGGGAAAATCAGCCCCAGCATTTT. This encodes CASSLWENQPQHF.

The rearrangement links TRBV25-1 to TRBJ2-7; possibly TRBD2 for D (6 bases). Deletions cut 4 bases from V and 4 bases from J, with 14 bases between. Germline CDR1 MGHDK, CDR2 SYGVNS. This CDR3 is 14 amino acids long. The CDR3 DNA reads as TGTGCCAGCAGTGGGGGACTGATCCCGTACGAGCAGTACTTC. It translates to CASSGGLIPYEQYF.

The V call is TRBV2, the J call TRBJ2-7; TRBD1 matches at 7 bases. Germline assignment: CDR1 SNHLY and CDR2 FYNNEI. V dropped 2 bases and J dropped 4; count of bases not matched to a gene: 5. This CDR3 is built from 14 residues. The CDR3: CASSEWDSGYEQYF. The CDR3 nucleotides are TGTGCCAGCAGTGAATGGGACAGCGGTTACGAGCAGTACTTC.

The count of this clone is one. The V and J genes are TRBV6-5 and TRBJ2-2, with 12 bases identical to TRBD1. Germline CDR1 reads MNHEY; CDR2 reads SVGAGI. V shed 6 bases and J 5 bases; nucleotides not matched to a gene: 4. The CDR3 loop spans 15 amino acids. The CDR3 sequence: CASRGQGAKTGELFF. The CDR3, as DNA: TGTGCCAGCAGGGGACAGGGGGCAAAAACCGGGGAGCTGTTTTTT.

The chain combines TRBV12-2 with TRBJ2-7; TRBD1 was called by the table and not checked on the DNA. TRBV12-2 is a pseudogene locus. The CDR3 length is 14 residues. This CDR3 is CASRPGQGTYEQYF. The CDR3 DNA reads TGTGCAAGTCGCCCGGGACAGGGGACCTACGAGCAGTACTTC.

The genes are TRBV15 and TRBJ1-5; possible D gene TRBD1, 5 bases. The ends were cut back, 4 bases at V and 4 bases at J, with 17 bases in the middle. Germline CDR1 reads LNHNV; CDR2 reads YYDKDF (reference sequence). The CDR3 length is 16 residues. The CDR3 protein is CATSTGKGLGNQPQHF. The CDR3 DNA reads TGTGCCACCAGCACCGGTAAGGGGCTTGGAAATCAGCCCCAGCATTTT.

This sequence joins TRBV2 and TRBJ1-1; D is unresolved. This CDR3 comprises 14 residues. V was clipped by 1 base and J by 5 bases, with 11 bases between them. The germline gives CDR1 SNHLY, CDR2 FYNNEI. In DNA, the CDR3 is TGTGCCAGCAGTGAAGAGAAGGGCTGGACTGAAGCTTTCTTT. This codes for CASSEEKGWTEAFF.